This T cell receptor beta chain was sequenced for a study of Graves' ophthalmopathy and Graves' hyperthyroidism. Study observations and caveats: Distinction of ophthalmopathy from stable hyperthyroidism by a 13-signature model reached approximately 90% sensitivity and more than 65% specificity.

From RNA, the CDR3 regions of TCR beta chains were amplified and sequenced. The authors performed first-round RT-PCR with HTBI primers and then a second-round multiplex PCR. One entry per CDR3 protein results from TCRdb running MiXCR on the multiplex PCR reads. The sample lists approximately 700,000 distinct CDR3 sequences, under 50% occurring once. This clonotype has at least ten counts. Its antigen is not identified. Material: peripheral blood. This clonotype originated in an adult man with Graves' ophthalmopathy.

The DNA of the CDR3 is TGTGCCAGCATCAGGGACATCGTTCATGGCTACACCTTC. Its protein is CASIRDIVHGYTF. The chain joins TRBV6-6 to TRBJ1-2; tentative D call: TRBD1 (6 bases). The CDR3 runs to 13 residues. Deletions cut 7 bases from V and 6 bases from J, with 15 bases between. Germline assignment: CDR1 MNHNY and CDR2 SVGAGI (reference sequence).